What follows are 10 T cell receptor beta chains derived from one specimen sequenced in a study of T-cell reconstitution after alpha-beta-depleted transplantation in children. TCRbeta library preparation incorporated unique molecular identifiers. MiXCR, applied by TCRdb to the PCR reads, yields one record per CDR3 protein. Of about 610,000 distinct CDR3 sequences listed, about 10% are singletons. The sequencing used PBMCs from the stem cell graft donor, collected from the stem cell graft. These receptors were taken from a human donor who donated a stem cell graft to a child with acute myeloid leukemia.

This clonotype was counted a few times. The chain combines TRBV7-9 with TRBJ2-7, with TRBD1 identical over 8 bases. The CDR3 is 17 amino acids. Germline trimming cut 5 bases from V and 0 bases from J; bases unmatched to any gene: 12. Germline assignment: CDR1 SEHNR and CDR2 FQNEAQ (reference sequence). The CDR3 sequence: CASSPSLGQASSYEQYF. The CDR3 DNA sequence: TGTGCCAGCAGCCCATCCCTGGGACAGGCTTCCTCCTACGAGCAGTACTTC.

The chain couples TRBV3-1 to TRBJ2-3; TRBD2 matches 10 bases. The CDR3 sequence is 16 residues long. V was clipped by 2 bases and J by 6 bases; unmatched bases: 8. The germline gives CDR1 LGHDT, CDR2 YNNKEL (reference sequence). Here the CDR3 reads CASSQRLAGVADTQYF. DNA of the CDR3: TGTGCCAGCAGCCAAAGGCTAGCGGGAGTAGCGGATACGCAGTATTTT.

This clonotype came up a few times. The V call is TRBV25-1, the J call TRBJ2-2, with 8 positions matching TRBD1. V was clipped by 1 base and J by 4 bases; unmatched bases: 5. The CDR3 contains 16 residues. CDR1 is MGHDK, CDR2 SYGVNS, per germline. The CDR3 here is CASSELRTGLTGELFF. The CDR3 nucleotides read TGTGCCAGCAGTGAATTAAGGACAGGGCTCACCGGGGAGCTGTTTTTT.

This clonotype was observed at least ten times. The chain combines TRBV6-4 with TRBJ2-1, with TRBD2 matching over 9 bases. CDR3 length: 15 residues. The junction had 10 bases not matched to a gene; V was cut back by 5 bases and J by 8 bases. CDR1 is MRHNA, CDR2 SNTAGT, per germline. Here the CDR3 reads CASSQTSGPGDEQFF. CDR3 in DNA: TGTGCCAGCAGTCAGACTAGCGGCCCTGGGGATGAGCAGTTCTTC.

This clonotype appeared a few times. This sequence joins TRBV28 and TRBJ2-2, with TRBD2 matching over 12 bases. CDR1 and CDR2 from the germline V gene are MDHEN and SYDVKM. Trimming removed 4 bases from V and 6 bases from J; junction bases left unmatched: 9. CDR3 length: 17 residues. The chain's CDR3 is CASSSLTSGSLPGELFF. DNA for the CDR3: TGTGCCAGCAGTTCCCTGACTAGCGGGAGTCTCCCCGGGGAGCTGTTTTTT.

The chain carries TRBV28 and TRBJ2-5; D remains ambiguous. Germline V gene sequence: CDR1 MDHEN, CDR2 SYDVKM. This CDR3 contains 14 residues. V dropped 3 bases and J dropped 5 bases, with 13 bases sitting between them. As DNA, the CDR3 is TGTGCCAGCAGTTTTCGGCAACTCGTGGAGACCCAGTACTTC. This codes for CASSFRQLVETQYF.

The chain recombines TRBV6-1 with TRBJ2-5; a possible D gene is TRBD2 (6 bases). V gave up 3 bases and J gave up 5 bases, with 16 bases separating them. The CDR3 loop spans 15 amino acids. Germline loops: CDR1 MNHNS, CDR2 SASEGT. The chain's CDR3 is CASSDKSGPRETQYF. The CDR3 DNA follows: TGTGCCAGCAGTGACAAAAGCGGGCCCCGGGAGACCCAGTACTTC.

The chain carries TRBV6-2 or TRBV6-3 and TRBJ2-1, with TRBD2 identical over 9 bases. V gave up 6 bases and J gave up 5 bases; unmatched junction bases: 8. Germline V gives CDR1 MNHEY, CDR2 SVGEGT. This CDR3 region has 15 residues. In nucleotides, the CDR3 is TGTGCCAGCAGCCCCATCGCGGGAGGGCACAATGAGCAGTTCTTC. This translates into CASSPIAGGHNEQFF.

In its sample, this clonotype was seen a few times. This rearrangement joins TRBV12-3 or TRBV12-4 to TRBJ1-2; 7 bases are a match to TRBD1. V lost 4 bases to trimming and J lost 8 bases; unmatched junction nucleotides: 7. CDR3 size: 13 residues. The CDR3 sequence: CASSSARQGGYTF. CDR3 nucleotide sequence: TGTGCCAGCAGTTCCGCTAGACAGGGAGGCTACACCTTC.

A note on this clonotype: Because the CDR3 is missing its conserved closing phenylalanine or tryptophan, this is likely a read error. The genes are TRBV20-1 and TRBJ2-7; the D is unclear. V gave up 3 bases and J gave up 1 base, with 7 bases separating them. CDR3 length: 12 amino acids. Germline V gives CDR1 DFQATT, CDR2 SNEGSKA (reference sequence). As DNA, the CDR3 is TGCAGTGCTAGGACGAGGTCCTACGAGCAGTACTGC. Translation: CSARTRSYEQYC.